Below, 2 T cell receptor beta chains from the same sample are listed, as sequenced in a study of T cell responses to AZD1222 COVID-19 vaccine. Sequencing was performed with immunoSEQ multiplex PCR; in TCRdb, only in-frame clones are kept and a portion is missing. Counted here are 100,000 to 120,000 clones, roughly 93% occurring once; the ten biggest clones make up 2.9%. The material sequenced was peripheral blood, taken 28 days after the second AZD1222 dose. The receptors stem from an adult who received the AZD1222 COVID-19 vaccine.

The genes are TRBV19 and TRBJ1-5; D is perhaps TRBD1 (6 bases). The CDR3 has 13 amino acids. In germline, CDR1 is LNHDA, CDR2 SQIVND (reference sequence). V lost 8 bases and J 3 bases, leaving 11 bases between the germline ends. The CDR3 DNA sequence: TGTGCCAGTTCAGGACAGATCAATCAGCCCCAGCATTTT. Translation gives CASSGQINQPQHF.

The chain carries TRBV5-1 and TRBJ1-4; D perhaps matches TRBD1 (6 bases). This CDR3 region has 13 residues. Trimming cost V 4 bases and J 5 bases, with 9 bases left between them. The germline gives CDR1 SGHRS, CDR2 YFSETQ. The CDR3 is CASSGQGNEKLFF. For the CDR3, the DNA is TGCGCCAGCAGCGGCCAGGGGAATGAAAAACTGTTTTTT.